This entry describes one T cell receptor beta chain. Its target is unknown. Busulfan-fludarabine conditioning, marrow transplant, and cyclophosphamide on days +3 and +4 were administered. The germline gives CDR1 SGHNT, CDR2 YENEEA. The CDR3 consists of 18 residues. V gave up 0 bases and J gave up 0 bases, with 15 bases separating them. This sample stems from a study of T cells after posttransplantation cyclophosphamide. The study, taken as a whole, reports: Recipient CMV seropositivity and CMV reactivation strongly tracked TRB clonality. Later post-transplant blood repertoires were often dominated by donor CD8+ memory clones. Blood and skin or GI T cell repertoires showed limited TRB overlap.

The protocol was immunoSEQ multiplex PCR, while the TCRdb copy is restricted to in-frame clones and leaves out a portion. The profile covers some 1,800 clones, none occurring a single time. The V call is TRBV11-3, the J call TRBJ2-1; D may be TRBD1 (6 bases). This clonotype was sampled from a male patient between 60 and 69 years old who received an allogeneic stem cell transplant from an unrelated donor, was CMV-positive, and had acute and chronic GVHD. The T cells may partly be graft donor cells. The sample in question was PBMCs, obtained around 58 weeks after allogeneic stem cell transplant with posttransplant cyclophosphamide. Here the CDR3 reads CASSLEQGKFGSYNEQFF. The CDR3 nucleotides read TGTGCCAGCAGCTTAGAACAGGGAAAGTTTGGCTCCTACAATGAGCAGTTCTTC.